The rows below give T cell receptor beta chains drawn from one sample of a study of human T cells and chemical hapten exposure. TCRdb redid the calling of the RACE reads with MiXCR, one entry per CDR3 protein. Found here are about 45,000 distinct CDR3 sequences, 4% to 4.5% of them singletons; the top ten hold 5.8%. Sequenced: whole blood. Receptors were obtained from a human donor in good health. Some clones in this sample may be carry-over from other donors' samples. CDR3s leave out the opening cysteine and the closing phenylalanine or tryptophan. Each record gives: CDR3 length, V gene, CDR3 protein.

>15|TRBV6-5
ASTRLASTTNTGELF
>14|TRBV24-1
ATSDRDRGRGGELF
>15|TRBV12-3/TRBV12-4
ASSWGRGADSGNTIY
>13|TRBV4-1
ASSQATGFWYEQY
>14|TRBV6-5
ASSTRPTARNTEAF
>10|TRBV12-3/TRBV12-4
ASSWDRWEQF
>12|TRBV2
ASRQQLSTDTQY
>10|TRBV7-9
ASSFQGEKLF
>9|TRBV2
ASRQEMRLF
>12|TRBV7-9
ASSSDRAGTEAF
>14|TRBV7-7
ASSLVAAGATGELF
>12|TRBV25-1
ASSGGLSVETQY
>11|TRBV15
ATSRDLGQPQH
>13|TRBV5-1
ASSLQSSGANVLT
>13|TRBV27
ASSLSTTGIYEQY
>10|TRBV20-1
SAGVFTDTQY
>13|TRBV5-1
ASRGGISGANVLT